The 13 T cell receptor beta chains given below trace back to one sample, sequenced in a study of vaccination effects on CD4 cells after COVID-19. Which antigens these TCRs recognize remains unknown. After more than 8 days in culture, the CD4+ T cells were isolated. Sequencing was performed with immunoSEQ multiplex PCR; in TCRdb, only in-frame clones are kept and a portion is missing. Seen here are about 64,000 clones, under 80% observed once, and the top ten hold under 25%. The sequencing used CD4+ T cells from PBMCs cultured without peptide, collected before COVID-19 vaccination. The receptor source for this set is a human donor who had a prior SARS-CoV-2 infection.

The CDR3: CASHPATNEKLFF. The CDR3 DNA sequence: TGTGCCAGCCACCCCGCAACTAATGAAAAACTGTTTTTT. The rearrangement uses TRBV6-5 and TRBJ1-4; no definite D call. V lost 8 bases, J lost 0 bases, and 7 bases lay in between. Germline assignment: CDR1 MNHEY and CDR2 SVGAGI. There are 13 residues in the CDR3.

The rearrangement uses TRBV5-4 and TRBJ1-4; 10 bases are a match to TRBD1. This CDR3 is 16 amino acids long. The germline CDR1 and CDR2 sequences are SGHNT and YYREEE (reference sequence). V was pared by 4 bases and J by 8 bases, with 11 bases of the junction left unmatched. For the CDR3, the DNA is TGTGCCAGCAGCACCACTAGGACAGGGGGGAAAGAAAAACTGTTTTTT. Amino acids: CASSTTRTGGKEKLFF.

The V call is TRBV30, the J call TRBJ1-2; no reliable D call. The CDR3 runs 11 residues. V was shortened by 1 base and J by 2 bases, with 2 bases between the two germline ends. Germline values: CDR1 GTSNPN, CDR2 SVGIG (reference sequence). CDR3 coding DNA: TGTGCCTGGAGTGAAAACTATGGCTACACCTTC. It is translated as CAWSENYGYTF.

The V call is TRBV12-3 or TRBV12-4, the J call TRBJ2-3; unclear D gene. The length of the CDR3 is 11 residues. The V and J ends lost 3 bases and 6 bases respectively, with 4 bases between them. The CDR3 is CASSFGDTQYF. CDR3 sequence (DNA): TGTGCCAGCAGTTTCGGGGATACGCAGTATTTT.

This clone was found a few times. This rearrangement joins TRBV7-2 to TRBJ1-3; D remains ambiguous. V lost 2 bases to trimming and J lost 0 bases, with 5 bases between them. The V gene's germline CDR1 is SGHTA and CDR2 FQGNSA. This CDR3 is built from 14 residues. The DNA for the CDR3 is TGTGCCAGCAGCTTATACTCCTCTGGAAACACCATATATTTT. This codes for CASSLYSSGNTIYF. The full variable domain, rest sourced from reference TRBV7-2 and TRBJ1-3, is GAGVSQSPSNKVTEKGKDVELRCDPISGHTALYWYRQSLGQGLEFLIYFQGNSAPDKSGLPSDRFSAERTGGSVSTLTIQRTQQEDSAVYLCASSLYSSGNTIYFGEGSWLTVV.

J is TRBJ2-1 and V is TRBV5-1, with a weak D call TRBD2 (6 bases). V was clipped by 0 bases and J by 5 bases, with 12 bases between them. The CDR3 is 15 amino acids. Germline V gives CDR1 SGHRS, CDR2 YFSETQ. In nucleotides, the CDR3 is TGCGCCAGCAGCTTGGAGCGGGCAGGGAACAATGAGCAGTTCTTC. Its translation: CASSLERAGNNEQFF.

The CDR3 bases are TGTGCCAGCAGTGAAACCGTCTTCCTCACTGAAGCTTTCTTT. It specifies CASSETVFLTEAFF. V and J are TRBV2 and TRBJ1-1, with unresolved D. Germline V lookup: CDR1 SNHLY, CDR2 FYNNEI. Deletions cut 2 bases from V and 4 bases from J, with 11 bases between. This CDR3 contains 14 residues. Full variable domain (rest looked up from reference TRBV2 and TRBJ1-1): EPEVTQTPSHQVTQMGQEVILRCVPISNHLYFYWYRQILGQKVEFLVSFYNNEISEKSEIFDDQFSVERPDGSNFTLKIRSTKLEDSAMYFCASSETVFLTEAFFGQGTRLTVV.

This chain joins TRBV24-1 and TRBJ2-3; tentatively, D is TRBD1 (6 bases). This CDR3 is built from 13 residues. Germline V gene sequence: CDR1 KGHDR, CDR2 SFDVKD. The V end lost 5 bases, the J end lost 1 base, and 6 bases lay between the germline ends. The CDR3 nucleotides read TGTGCCACCAGTGGACAGGGCACAGATACGCAGTATTTT. This gives the protein CATSGQGTDTQYF.

The chain couples TRBV19 to TRBJ1-1; D is uncertain. Trimming stripped 6 bases from V and 3 bases from J, with 14 bases between. The CDR3 has 14 amino acids. Germline V gene lookup returns CDR1 LNHDA and CDR2 SQIVND (reference sequence). CDR3 sequence reads: CASRWGFQDTEAFF. CDR3 sequence (DNA): TGTGCCAGTAGATGGGGATTTCAGGACACTGAAGCTTTCTTT.

The chain joins TRBV15 to TRBJ2-5; 7 bases are shared with TRBD2. V trimming: 2 bases; J trimming: 4 bases; junction bases outside the gene matches: 13. The CDR3 runs 17 residues. Germline V lookup: CDR1 LNHNV, CDR2 YYDKDF (reference sequence). The CDR3 loop reads CATSRLSTSYIAETQYF. The DNA for the CDR3 is TGTGCCACCAGCAGACTTTCGACTAGCTACATCGCAGAGACCCAGTACTTC.

CDR3 DNA sequence: TGTGCCAGCAGCCGAAGGGGTACTTTTGGAAAACTGTTTTTT. Encoded protein: CASSRRGTFGKLFF. The genes are TRBV3-1 (or the pseudogene TRBV3-2) and TRBJ1-4, with a tentative D call TRBD1 (5 bases). Germline values: CDR1 LGHDT, CDR2 YNNKEL (reference sequence). The CDR3 contains 14 residues. V lost 4 bases and J 10 bases, leaving 16 bases between the germline ends.

This clone came up a few times. The rearrangement uses TRBV14 and TRBJ1-6; no reliable D call. This CDR3 comprises 13 residues. The V gene lost 4 bases and the J gene lost 8 bases, with 9 bases spanning the gap. The germline gives CDR1 SGHDN, CDR2 FVKESK. CDR3: CASSLFRDSPLHF. The CDR3 nucleotides read TGTGCCAGCAGCCTTTTTAGGGATTCACCCCTCCACTTT. Full variable domain (outside the CDR3, taken from reference TRBV14 and TRBJ1-6): EAGVTQFPSHSVIEKGQTVTLRCDPISGHDNLYWYRRVMGKEIKFLLHFVKESKQDESGMPNNRFLAERTGGTYSTLKVQPAELEDSGVYFCASSLFRDSPLHFGNGTRLTVT.

This chain joins TRBV19 and TRBJ2-7, with 9 nucleotides matching TRBD1. The CDR3 runs 15 residues. Trimming cost V 4 bases and J 3 bases; bases outside gene matches: 7. Germline lookup yields CDR1 LNHDA and CDR2 SQIVND (reference sequence). CDR3 coding DNA: TGTGCCAGTAGTAGAGGACAGGGGTTTTACTACGAGCAGTACTTC. This translates into CASSRGQGFYYEQYF.